This T cell receptor beta chain was sequenced for a study of shared clonotypes between healthy human individuals. The study, taken as a whole, reports: Four donors shared about 5% of their naive CD4 clonotypes. Tissue TCR repertoires likely differ from these blood-only repertoires.

Several immunoSEQ plates received, in even portions, the genomic DNA of each subset. Only in-frame clones appear in the TCRdb table, and some are missing; sequencing was by immunoSEQ multiplex PCR. This sample has about 820,000 clones, with over 90% found just once. This clone was counted only a few times. Its antigen is as yet unknown. Within the sample, other DNA sequences also encode this same CDR3. Germline-derived CDR1 and CDR2 are SGHRS and YFSETQ. The V and J ends lost 0 bases and 2 bases respectively, with 6 bases between them. This CDR3 has 13 amino acids. Terminally differentiated effector memory CD45RA+ cells were left out of the naive CD8 fraction, which was CD45RO-negative and positively selected for CCR7.

The sample consisted of naive CD8+ T cells sorted from blood. The chain links TRBV5-1 to TRBJ2-7; D unclear. This clonotype was obtained from a man between 25 and 39 years old in good health. The CDR3 here is CASSLAPTYEQYF. DNA of the CDR3: TGCGCCAGCAGCTTGGCACCGACCTACGAGCAGTACTTC.